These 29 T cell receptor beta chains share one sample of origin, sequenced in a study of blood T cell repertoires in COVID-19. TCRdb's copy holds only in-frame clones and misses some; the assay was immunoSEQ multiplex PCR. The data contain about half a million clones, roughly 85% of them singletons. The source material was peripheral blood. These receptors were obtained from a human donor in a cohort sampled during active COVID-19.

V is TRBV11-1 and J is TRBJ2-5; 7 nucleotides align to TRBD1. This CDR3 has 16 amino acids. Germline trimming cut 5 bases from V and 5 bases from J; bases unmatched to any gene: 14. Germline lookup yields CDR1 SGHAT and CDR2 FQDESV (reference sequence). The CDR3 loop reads CASSRKGGSVVETQYF. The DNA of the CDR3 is TGTGCCAGCAGCCGTAAAGGGGGCTCAGTCGTGGAGACCCAGTACTTC. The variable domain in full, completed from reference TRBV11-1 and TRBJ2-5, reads EAEVAQSPRYKITEKSQAVAFWCDPISGHATLYWYRQILGQGPELLVQFQDESVVDDSQLPKDRFSAERLKGVDSTLKIQPAELGDSAMYLCASSRKGGSVVETQYFGPGTRLLVL.

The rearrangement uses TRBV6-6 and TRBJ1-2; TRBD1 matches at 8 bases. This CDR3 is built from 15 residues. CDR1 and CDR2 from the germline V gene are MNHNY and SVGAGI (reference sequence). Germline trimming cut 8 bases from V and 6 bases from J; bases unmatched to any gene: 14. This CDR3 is CASEERDRFFDGYTF. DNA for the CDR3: TGTGCCAGCGAGGAAAGGGACAGGTTTTTTGATGGCTACACCTTC.

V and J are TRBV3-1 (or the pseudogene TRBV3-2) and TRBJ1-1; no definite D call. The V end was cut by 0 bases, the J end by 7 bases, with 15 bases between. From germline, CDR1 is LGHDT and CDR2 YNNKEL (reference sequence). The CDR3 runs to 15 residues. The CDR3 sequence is CASSQDVARNSEAFF. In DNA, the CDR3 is TGTGCCAGCAGCCAAGATGTCGCGCGAAATAGTGAAGCTTTCTTT.

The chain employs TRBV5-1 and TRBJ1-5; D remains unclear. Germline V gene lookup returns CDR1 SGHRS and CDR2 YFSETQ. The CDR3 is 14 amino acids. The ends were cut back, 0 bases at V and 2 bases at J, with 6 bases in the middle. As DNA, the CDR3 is TGCGCCAGCAGCTTGGCATCAGGCAATCAGCCCCAGCATTTT. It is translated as CASSLASGNQPQHF.

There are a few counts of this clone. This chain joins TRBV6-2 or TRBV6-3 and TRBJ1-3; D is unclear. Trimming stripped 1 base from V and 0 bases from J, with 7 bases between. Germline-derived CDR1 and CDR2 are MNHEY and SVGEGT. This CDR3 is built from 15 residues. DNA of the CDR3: TGTGCCAGCAGTTACTTACAGCACTCTGGAAACACCATATATTTT. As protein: CASSYLQHSGNTIYF.

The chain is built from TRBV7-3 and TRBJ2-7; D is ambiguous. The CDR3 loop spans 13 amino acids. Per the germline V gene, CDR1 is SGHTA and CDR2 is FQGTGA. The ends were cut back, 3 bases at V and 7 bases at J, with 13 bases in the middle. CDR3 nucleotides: TGTGCCAGCAGCTTCCTCCGATCGCGGGAGCAGTACTTC. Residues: CASSFLRSREQYF.

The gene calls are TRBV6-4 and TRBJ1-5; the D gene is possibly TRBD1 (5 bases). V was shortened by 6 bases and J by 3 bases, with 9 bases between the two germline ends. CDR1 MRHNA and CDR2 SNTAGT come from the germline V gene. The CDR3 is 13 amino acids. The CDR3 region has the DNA TGTGCCAGCAGCGGGGGTTACAATCAGCCCCAGCATTTT. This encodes CASSGGYNQPQHF.

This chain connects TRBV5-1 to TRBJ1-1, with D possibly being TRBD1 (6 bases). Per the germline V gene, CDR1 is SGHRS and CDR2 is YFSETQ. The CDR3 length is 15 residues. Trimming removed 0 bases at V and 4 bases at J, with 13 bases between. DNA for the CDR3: TGCGCCAGCAGCTTGGTGTATTTAGGGGGCACTGAAGCTTTCTTT. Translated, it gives CASSLVYLGGTEAFF.

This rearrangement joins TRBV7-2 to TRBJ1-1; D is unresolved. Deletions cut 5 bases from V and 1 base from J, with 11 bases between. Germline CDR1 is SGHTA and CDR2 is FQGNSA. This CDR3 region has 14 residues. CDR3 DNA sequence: TGTGCCAGCAGCGCGGGAGGGCCGAACACTGAAGCTTTCTTT. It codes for CASSAGGPNTEAFF.

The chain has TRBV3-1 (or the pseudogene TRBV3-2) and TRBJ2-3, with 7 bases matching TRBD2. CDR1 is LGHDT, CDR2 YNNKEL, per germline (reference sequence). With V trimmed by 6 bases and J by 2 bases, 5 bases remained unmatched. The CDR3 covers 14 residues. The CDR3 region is CASSGLAATDTQYF. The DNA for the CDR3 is TGTGCCAGCAGTGGTCTAGCGGCCACAGATACGCAGTATTTT.

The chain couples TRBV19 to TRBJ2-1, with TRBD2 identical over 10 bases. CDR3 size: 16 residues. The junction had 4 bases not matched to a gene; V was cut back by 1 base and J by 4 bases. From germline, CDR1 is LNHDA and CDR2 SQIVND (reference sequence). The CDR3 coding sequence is TGTGCCAGTAGTATAGGGCTAGCGGGAGCATACAATGAGCAGTTCTTC. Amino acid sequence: CASSIGLAGAYNEQFF.

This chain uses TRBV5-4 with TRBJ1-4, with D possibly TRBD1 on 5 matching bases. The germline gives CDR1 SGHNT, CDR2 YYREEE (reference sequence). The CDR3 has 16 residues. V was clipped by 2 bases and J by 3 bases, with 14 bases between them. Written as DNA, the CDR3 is TGTGCCAGCAGCTTACGGGCCCCGGGGGCTAATGAAAAACTGTTTTTT. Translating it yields CASSLRAPGANEKLFF. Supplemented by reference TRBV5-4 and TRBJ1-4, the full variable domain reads ETGVTQSPTHLIKTRGQQVTLRCSSQSGHNTVSWYQQALGQGPQFIFQYYREEENGRGNFPPRFSGLQFPNYSSELNVNALELDDSALYLCASSLRAPGANEKLFFGSGTQLSVL.

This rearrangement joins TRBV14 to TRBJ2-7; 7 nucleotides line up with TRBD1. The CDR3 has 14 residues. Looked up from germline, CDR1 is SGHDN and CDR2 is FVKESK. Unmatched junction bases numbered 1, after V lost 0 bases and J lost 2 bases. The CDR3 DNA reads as TGTGCCAGCAGCCAAGAACAGGGGCCCTACGAGCAGTACTTC. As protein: CASSQEQGPYEQYF.

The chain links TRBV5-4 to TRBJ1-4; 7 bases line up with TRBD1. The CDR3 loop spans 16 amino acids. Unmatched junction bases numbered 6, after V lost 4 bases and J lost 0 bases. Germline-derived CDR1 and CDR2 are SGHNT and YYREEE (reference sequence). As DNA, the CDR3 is TGTGCCAGCAGCCCAGGGACAGCCCCAACTAATGAAAAACTGTTTTTT. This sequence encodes CASSPGTAPTNEKLFF.

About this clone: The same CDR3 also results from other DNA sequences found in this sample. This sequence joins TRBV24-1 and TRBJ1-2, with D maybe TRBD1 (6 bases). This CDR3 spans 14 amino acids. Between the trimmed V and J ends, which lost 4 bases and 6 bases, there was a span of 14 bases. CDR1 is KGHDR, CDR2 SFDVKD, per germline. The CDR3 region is CATSDLQGRDGYTF. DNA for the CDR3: TGTGCCACCAGTGACTTACAGGGAAGGGATGGCTACACCTTC.

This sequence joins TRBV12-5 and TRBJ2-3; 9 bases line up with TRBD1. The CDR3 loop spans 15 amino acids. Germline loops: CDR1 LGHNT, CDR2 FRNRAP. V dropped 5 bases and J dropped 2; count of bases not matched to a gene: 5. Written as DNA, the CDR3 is TGTGCTAGTGGTCCCCGGACAGGGGACACAGATACGCAGTATTTT. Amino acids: CASGPRTGDTDTQYF.

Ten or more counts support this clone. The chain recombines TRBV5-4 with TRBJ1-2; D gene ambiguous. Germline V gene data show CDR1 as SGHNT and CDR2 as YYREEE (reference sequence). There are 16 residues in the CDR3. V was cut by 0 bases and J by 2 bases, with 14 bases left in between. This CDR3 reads CASSLEGPAGNYGYTF. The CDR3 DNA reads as TGTGCCAGCAGCTTGGAAGGGCCAGCGGGCAACTATGGCTACACCTTC.

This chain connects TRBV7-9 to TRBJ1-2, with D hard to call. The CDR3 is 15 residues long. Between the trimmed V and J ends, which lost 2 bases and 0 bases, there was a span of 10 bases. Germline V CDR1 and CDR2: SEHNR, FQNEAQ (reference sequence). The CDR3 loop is CASSLRGWTNYGYTF. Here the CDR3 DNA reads TGTGCCAGCAGCTTAAGAGGGTGGACTAACTATGGCTACACCTTC.

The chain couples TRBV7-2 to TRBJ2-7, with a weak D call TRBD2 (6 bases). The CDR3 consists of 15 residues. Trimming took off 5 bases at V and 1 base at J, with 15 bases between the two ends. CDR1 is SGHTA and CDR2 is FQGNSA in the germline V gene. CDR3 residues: CASSAHGGGSYEQYF. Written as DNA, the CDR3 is TGTGCCAGCAGCGCCCACGGGGGTGGTTCCTACGAGCAGTACTTC.

The CDR3 region has the DNA TGTGCCAGCTTGTTGGGGGGATCCCAAGAGACCCAGTACTTC. Residues: CASLLGGSQETQYF. This chain uses TRBV2 with TRBJ2-5; the D gene is possibly TRBD2 (6 bases). V lost 8 bases and J lost 1, with 14 bases in between. Germline CDR1 SNHLY, CDR2 FYNNEI. The CDR3 extends over 14 amino acids.

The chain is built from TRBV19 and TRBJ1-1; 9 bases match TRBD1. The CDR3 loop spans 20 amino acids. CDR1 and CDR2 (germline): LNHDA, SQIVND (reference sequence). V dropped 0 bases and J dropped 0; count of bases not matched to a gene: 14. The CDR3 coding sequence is TGTGCCAGTAGTATAGATCCCAACGACAGGGGGAATCTGCTGAACACTGAAGCTTTCTTT. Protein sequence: CASSIDPNDRGNLLNTEAFF.

DNA of the CDR3: TGTGCCAGCAGCTTATCGGTAGTACACCAAGAGACCCAGTACTTC. Residues: CASSLSVVHQETQYF. This chain links TRBV7-2 with TRBJ2-5, with no clear D. CDR1 is SGHTA and CDR2 is FQGNSA in the germline V gene. The CDR3 is 15 residues long. V was pared by 2 bases and J by 0 bases, with 10 bases between.

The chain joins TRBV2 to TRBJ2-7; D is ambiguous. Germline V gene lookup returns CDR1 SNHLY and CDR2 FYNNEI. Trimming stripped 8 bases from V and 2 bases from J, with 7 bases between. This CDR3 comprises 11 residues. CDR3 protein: CASARAYEQYF. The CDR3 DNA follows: TGTGCCAGCGCGAGAGCCTACGAGCAGTACTTC.

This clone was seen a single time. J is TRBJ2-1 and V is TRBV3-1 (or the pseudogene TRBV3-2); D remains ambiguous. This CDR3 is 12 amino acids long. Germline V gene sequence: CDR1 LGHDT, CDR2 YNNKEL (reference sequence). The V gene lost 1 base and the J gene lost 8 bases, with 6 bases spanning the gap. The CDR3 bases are TGTGCCAGCAGCCAAGGGTACTATGAGCAGTTCTTC. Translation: CASSQGYYEQFF.

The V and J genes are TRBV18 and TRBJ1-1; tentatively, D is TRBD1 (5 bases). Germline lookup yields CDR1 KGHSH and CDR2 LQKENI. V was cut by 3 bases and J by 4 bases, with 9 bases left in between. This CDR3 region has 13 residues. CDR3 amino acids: CASSPPGPTEAFF. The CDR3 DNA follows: TGTGCCAGCTCACCCCCAGGGCCCACTGAAGCTTTCTTT.

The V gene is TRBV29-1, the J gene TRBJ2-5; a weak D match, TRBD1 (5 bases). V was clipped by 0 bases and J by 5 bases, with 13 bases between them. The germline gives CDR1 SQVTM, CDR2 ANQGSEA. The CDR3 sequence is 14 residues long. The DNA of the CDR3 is TGCAGCGTTGAAGATCCGCGGACACGGGAGACCCAGTACTTC. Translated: CSVEDPRTRETQYF.

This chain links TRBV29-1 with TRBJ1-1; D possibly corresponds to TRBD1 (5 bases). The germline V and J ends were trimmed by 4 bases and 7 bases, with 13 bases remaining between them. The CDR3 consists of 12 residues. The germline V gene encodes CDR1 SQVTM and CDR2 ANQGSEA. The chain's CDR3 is CSVVTGGSEAFF. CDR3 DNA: TGCAGCGTTGTAACAGGAGGGAGTGAAGCTTTCTTT.

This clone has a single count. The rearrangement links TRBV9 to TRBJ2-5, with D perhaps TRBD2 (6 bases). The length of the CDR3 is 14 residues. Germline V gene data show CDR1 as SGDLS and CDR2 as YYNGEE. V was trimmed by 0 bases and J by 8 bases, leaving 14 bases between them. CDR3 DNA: TGTGCCAGCAGCGTAGAGGGACTGAGGGGAACCCAGTACTTC. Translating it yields CASSVEGLRGTQYF.

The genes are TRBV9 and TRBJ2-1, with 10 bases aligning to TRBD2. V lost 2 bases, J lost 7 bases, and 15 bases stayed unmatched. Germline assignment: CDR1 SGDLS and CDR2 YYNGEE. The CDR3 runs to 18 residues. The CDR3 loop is CASSVIPIASGRRNEQFF. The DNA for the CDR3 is TGTGCCAGCAGCGTCATCCCGATCGCTAGCGGGAGAAGGAATGAGCAGTTCTTC.